Shown below are 12 T cell receptor beta chains from a single sample sequenced in a study of CD8+ T cells in alopecia areata. Following extraction, RNA underwent reverse transcription to cDNA, which served as the sequencing template. The table came from immunoSEQ multiplex PCR; TCRdb's copy has only in-frame clones and leaves some out. The sample contains 150,000 or so clones, about 87% of which appear only once. The source material was CD8+ T cells sorted from blood, sampled at week 0. All receptors derive from a human donor with alopecia areata.

This chain connects TRBV5-4 to TRBJ1-1; a weak D match, TRBD1 (6 bases). This CDR3 has 15 amino acids. Germline values: CDR1 SGHNT, CDR2 YYREEE (reference sequence). The V gene lost 4 bases and the J gene lost 7 bases, with 20 bases spanning the gap. The CDR3 spells CASSANREGVDEAFF. Here the CDR3 DNA reads TGTGCCAGCAGCGCCAACAGGGAGGGAGTGGATGAAGCTTTCTTT.

This chain joins TRBV7-3 and TRBJ2-4; 8 bases fit TRBD2. Germline CDR1 and CDR2: SGHTA and FQGTGA. Losses at the gene ends were 5 bases for V and 6 bases for J; bases not matched to a gene: 6. The CDR3 runs to 14 residues. CDR3 region: CASSTGLEGNIQYF. Here the CDR3 DNA reads TGTGCCAGCAGCACGGGACTAGAGGGAAACATTCAGTACTTC.

This clone was seen once. The chain joins TRBV9 to TRBJ2-5; 8 positions agree with TRBD1. This CDR3 has 15 residues. Looked up from germline, CDR1 is SGDLS and CDR2 is YYNGEE. The ends lost 4 bases at V and 2 bases at J; junction bases unmatched: 7. CDR3 nucleotide sequence: TGTGCCAGCAGCCCCGGGACAGGACCGCAAGAGACCCAGTACTTC. This codes for CASSPGTGPQETQYF.

V gene TRBV28 combines with J gene TRBJ2-3; TRBD2 is a possible D gene (6 bases). This CDR3 is built from 15 residues. Per germline, CDR1 MDHEN and CDR2 SYDVKM. Trimming removed 1 base from V and 3 bases from J, with 11 bases in between. Written as DNA, the CDR3 is TGTGCCAGCAGTTTATCGGCTAGCGTTACAGATACGCAGTATTTT. Protein product: CASSLSASVTDTQYF. The entire variable domain, with the rest obtained from reference TRBV28 and TRBJ2-3, is as follows: DVKVTQSSRYLVKRTGEKVFLECVQDMDHENMFWYRQDPGLGLRLIYFSYDVKMKEKGDIPEGYSVSREKKERFSLILESASTNQTSMYLCASSLSASVTDTQYFGPGTRLTVL.

The CDR3 protein is CASMWGDESTDTQYF. In DNA form, the CDR3 reads TGTGCCAGCATGTGGGGGGACGAGAGCACAGATACGCAGTATTTT. The rearrangement joins TRBV28 to TRBJ2-3; maybe TRBD2 (6 bases). The CDR3 length is 15 residues. Trimming stripped 7 bases from V and 0 bases from J, with 14 bases between. Per germline, CDR1 MDHEN and CDR2 SYDVKM.

The chain links TRBV7-8 to TRBJ2-6; the D is unclear. Germline-derived CDR1 and CDR2 are SGHVS and FQNEAQ. The V and J ends lost 0 bases and 10 bases respectively, with 1 base between them. The CDR3 is 11 residues long. Here the CDR3 DNA reads TGTGCCAGCAGCTTAGCGAACGTCCTGACTTTC. Protein: CASSLANVLTF.

This clone was picked up one time. In DNA form, the CDR3 reads TGTGCCAGCGGCGAGAACTATGGCTACACCTTC. It translates to CASGENYGYTF. The gene calls are TRBV7-9 and TRBJ1-2; D ambiguous. Germline V CDR1 and CDR2: SEHNR, FQNEAQ (reference sequence). This CDR3 has 11 amino acids. Deletions cut 8 bases from V and 2 bases from J, with 6 bases between.

This chain connects TRBV18 to TRBJ2-2; D is perhaps TRBD1 (5 bases). V was trimmed by 3 bases and J by 8 bases, leaving 10 bases between them. This CDR3 contains 13 residues. Germline V CDR1 and CDR2: KGHSH, LQKENI. The CDR3 DNA reads TGTGCCAGCTCACCTACAGGACCGGGGGAGCTGTTTTTT. Its protein is CASSPTGPGELFF.

The rearrangement joins TRBV13 to TRBJ2-7, with 9 bases aligning to TRBD2. The CDR3 length is 16 residues. V trimming: 4 bases; J trimming: 3 bases; junction bases outside the gene matches: 10. Germline CDR1 and CDR2: PRHDT and FYEKMQ (reference sequence). In nucleotides, the CDR3 is TGTGCCAGCAGCTCCGGGTCGGGACTAGCCTTCTACGAGCAGTACTTC. This encodes CASSSGSGLAFYEQYF.

This sequence joins TRBV25-1 and TRBJ2-5, with D uncertain. The V gene's germline CDR1 is MGHDK and CDR2 SYGVNS. The CDR3 is 14 residues long. Trimming stripped 2 bases from V and 2 bases from J, with 9 bases between. The CDR3 is CASSERQEQETQYF. CDR3 bases: TGTGCCAGCAGTGAAAGGCAGGAGCAAGAGACCCAGTACTTC.

The J gene is TRBJ1-1, the V gene TRBV9, with D possibly being TRBD1 (5 bases). This CDR3 contains 14 residues. The V gene's germline CDR1 is SGDLS and CDR2 YYNGEE. V lost 7 bases and J 3 bases, leaving 16 bases between the germline ends. The CDR3 is CASGGGEEYTEAFF. DNA for the CDR3: TGTGCCAGCGGGGGAGGGGAAGAGTACACTGAAGCTTTCTTT.

The chain couples TRBV15 to TRBJ2-7, with no clear D. The CDR3 sequence is 14 residues long. Trimming removed 0 bases from V and 3 bases from J, with 9 bases in between. Per the germline V gene, CDR1 is LNHNV and CDR2 is YYDKDF (reference sequence). The chain's CDR3 is CATSRDGVSYEQYF. CDR3 in DNA: TGTGCCACCAGCAGAGATGGGGTTAGCTACGAGCAGTACTTC.